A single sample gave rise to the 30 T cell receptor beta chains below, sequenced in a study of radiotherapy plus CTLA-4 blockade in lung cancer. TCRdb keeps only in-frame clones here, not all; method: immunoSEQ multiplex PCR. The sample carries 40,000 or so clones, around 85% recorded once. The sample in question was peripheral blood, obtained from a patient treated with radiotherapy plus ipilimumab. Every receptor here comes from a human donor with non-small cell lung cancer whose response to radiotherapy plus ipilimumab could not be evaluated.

The CDR3 loop reads CASQHGEQETQYF. CDR3 sequence (DNA): TGTGCCAGCCAACACGGGGAACAAGAGACCCAGTACTTC. This sequence joins TRBV28 and TRBJ2-5, with a tentative D call TRBD2 (5 bases). CDR3 size: 13 residues. V lost 8 bases and J lost 2, with 12 bases in between. Germline V CDR1 and CDR2: MDHEN, SYDVKM.

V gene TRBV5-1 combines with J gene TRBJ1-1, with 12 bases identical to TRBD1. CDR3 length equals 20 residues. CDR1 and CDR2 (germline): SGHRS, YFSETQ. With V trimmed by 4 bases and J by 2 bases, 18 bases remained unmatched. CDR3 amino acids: CASSQIGGTGGSLGNTEAFF. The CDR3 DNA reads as TGCGCCAGCAGCCAAATCGGCGGGACAGGGGGCTCTCTGGGAAACACTGAAGCTTTCTTT.

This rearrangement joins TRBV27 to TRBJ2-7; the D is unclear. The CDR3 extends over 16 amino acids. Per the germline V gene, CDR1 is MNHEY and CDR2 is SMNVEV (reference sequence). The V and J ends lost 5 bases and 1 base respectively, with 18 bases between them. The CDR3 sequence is CASSSLGSYSSYEQYF. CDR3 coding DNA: TGTGCCAGCAGTAGCCTCGGGTCCTATTCTTCCTACGAGCAGTACTTC.

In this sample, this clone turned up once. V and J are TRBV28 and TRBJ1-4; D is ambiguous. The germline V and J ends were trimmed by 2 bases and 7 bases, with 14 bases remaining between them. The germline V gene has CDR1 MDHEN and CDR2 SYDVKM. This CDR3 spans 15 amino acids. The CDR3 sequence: CASSLRSARGEKLFF. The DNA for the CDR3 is TGTGCCAGCAGTTTAAGGTCAGCCAGAGGTGAAAAACTGTTTTTT. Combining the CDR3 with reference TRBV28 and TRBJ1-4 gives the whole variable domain DVKVTQSSRYLVKRTGEKVFLECVQDMDHENMFWYRQDPGLGLRLIYFSYDVKMKEKGDIPEGYSVSREKKERFSLILESASTNQTSMYLCASSLRSARGEKLFFGSGTQLSVL.

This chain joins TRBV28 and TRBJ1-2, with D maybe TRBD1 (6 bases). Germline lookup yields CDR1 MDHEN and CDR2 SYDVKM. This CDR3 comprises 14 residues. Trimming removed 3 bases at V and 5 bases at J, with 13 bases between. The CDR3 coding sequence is TGTGCCAGCAGTTTTTCGGACAGACGTTATGGCTACACCTTC. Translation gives CASSFSDRRYGYTF.

This CDR3 reads CASSFSGGSAYEQYF. CDR3 DNA: TGTGCCAGCAGCTTTAGCGGGGGTTCCGCCTACGAGCAGTACTTC. The chain uses TRBV7-9 and TRBJ2-7, with TRBD2 identical over 9 bases. Trimming removed 3 bases from V and 2 bases from J; junction bases left unmatched: 5. CDR3 size: 15 residues. Per the germline V gene, CDR1 is SEHNR and CDR2 is FQNEAQ (reference sequence).

CDR3 residues: CASSRGLEETQYF. CDR3 sequence (DNA): TGTGCCAGCAGCCGGGGACTAGAAGAGACCCAGTACTTC. The rearrangement links TRBV5-5 to TRBJ2-5, with 8 bases that match TRBD2. The CDR3 runs 13 residues. Germline values: CDR1 SGHKS, CDR2 YYEKEE (reference sequence). V lost 4 bases to trimming and J lost 3 bases; unmatched junction nucleotides: 2.

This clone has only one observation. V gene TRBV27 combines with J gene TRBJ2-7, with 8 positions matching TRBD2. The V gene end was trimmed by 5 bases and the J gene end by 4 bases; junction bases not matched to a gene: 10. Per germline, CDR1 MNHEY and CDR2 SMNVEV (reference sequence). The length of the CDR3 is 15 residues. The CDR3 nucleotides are TGTGCCAGCAGTCGGGGGGGGACGGACGGGTACGAGCAGTACTTC. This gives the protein CASSRGGTDGYEQYF.

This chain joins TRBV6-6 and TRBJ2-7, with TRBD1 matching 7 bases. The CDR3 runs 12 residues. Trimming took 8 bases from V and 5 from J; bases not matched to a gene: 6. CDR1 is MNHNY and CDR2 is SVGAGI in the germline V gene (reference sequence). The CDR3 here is CASSPGTDEQYF. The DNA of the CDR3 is TGTGCCAGCTCACCTGGGACAGACGAGCAGTACTTC.

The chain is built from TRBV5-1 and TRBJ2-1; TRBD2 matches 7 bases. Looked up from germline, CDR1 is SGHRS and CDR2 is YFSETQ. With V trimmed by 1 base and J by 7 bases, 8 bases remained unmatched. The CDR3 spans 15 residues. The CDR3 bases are TGCGCCAGCAGCTTGTCCAGCGGGATCGCGAATGAGCAGTTCTTC. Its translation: CASSLSSGIANEQFF.

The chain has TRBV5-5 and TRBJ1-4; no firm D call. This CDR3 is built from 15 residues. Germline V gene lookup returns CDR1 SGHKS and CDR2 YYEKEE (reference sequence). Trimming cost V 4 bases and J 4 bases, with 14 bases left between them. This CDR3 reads CASSRRGLLNEKLFF. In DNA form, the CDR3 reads TGTGCCAGCAGCAGACGTGGGCTCCTTAATGAAAAACTGTTTTTT.

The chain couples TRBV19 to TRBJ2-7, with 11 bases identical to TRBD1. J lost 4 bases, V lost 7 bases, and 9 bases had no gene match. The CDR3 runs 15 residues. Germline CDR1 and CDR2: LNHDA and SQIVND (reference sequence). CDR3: CASTSDRGPSYEQYF. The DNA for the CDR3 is TGTGCCAGTACGTCGGACAGGGGGCCCTCATACGAGCAGTACTTC.

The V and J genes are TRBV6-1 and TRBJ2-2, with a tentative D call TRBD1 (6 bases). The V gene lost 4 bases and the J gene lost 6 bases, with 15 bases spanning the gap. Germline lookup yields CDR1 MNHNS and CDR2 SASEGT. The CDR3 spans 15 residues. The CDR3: CASSVTGKGSGELFF. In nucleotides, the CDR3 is TGTGCCAGCAGTGTTACAGGGAAGGGGTCCGGGGAGCTGTTTTTT.

This chain's CDR3 is CASSRMTENTGELFF. DNA of the CDR3: TGTGCCAGCAGCCGAATGACAGAGAACACCGGGGAGCTGTTTTTT. The chain joins TRBV13 to TRBJ2-2, with D perhaps TRBD1 (5 bases). The CDR3 loop spans 15 amino acids. Germline V gives CDR1 PRHDT, CDR2 FYEKMQ (reference sequence). V gave up 5 bases and J gave up 1 base, with 11 bases separating them.

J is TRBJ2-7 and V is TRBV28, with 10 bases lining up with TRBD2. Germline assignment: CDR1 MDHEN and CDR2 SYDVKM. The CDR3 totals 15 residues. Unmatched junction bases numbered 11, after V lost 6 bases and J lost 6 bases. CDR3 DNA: TGTGCCAGCAGCGTAGCGGGAGGATCCTCTGGCGAGCAGTACTTC. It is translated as CASSVAGGSSGEQYF.

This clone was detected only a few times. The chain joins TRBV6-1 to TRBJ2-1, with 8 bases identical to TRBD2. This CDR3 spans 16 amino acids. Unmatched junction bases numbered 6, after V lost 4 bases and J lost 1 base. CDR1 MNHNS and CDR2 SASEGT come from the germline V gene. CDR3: CASSARGGPSYNEQFF. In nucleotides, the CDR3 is TGTGCCAGCAGTGCCCGGGGGGGCCCTTCCTACAATGAGCAGTTCTTC.

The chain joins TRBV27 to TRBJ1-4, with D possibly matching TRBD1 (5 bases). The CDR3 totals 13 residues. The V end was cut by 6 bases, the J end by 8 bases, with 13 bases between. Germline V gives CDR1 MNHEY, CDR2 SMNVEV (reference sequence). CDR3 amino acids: CASSPGWGEKLFF. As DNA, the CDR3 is TGTGCCAGCAGCCCAGGGTGGGGAGAAAAACTGTTTTTT.

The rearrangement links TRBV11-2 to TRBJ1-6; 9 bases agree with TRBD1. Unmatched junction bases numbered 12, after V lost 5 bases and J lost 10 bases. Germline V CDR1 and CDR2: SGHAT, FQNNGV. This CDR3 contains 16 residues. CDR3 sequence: CASSASDRGSRSPLHF. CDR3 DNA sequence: TGTGCCAGCAGCGCCTCCGACAGGGGGAGTAGGTCACCCCTCCACTTT. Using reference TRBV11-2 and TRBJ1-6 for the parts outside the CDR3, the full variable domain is EAGVAQSPRYKIIEKRQSVAFWCNPISGHATLYWYQQILGQGPKLLIQFQNNGVVDDSQLPKDRFSAERLKGVDSTLKIQPAKLEDSAVYLCASSASDRGSRSPLHFGNGTRLTVT.

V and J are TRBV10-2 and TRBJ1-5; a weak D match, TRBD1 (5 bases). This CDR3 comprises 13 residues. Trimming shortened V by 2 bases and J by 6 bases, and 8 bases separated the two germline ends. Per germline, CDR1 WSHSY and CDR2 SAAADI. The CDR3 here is CASSEGAVQPQHF. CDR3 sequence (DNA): TGCGCCAGCAGTGAGGGGGCGGTTCAGCCCCAGCATTTT.

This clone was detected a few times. Written as DNA, the CDR3 is TGTGCCAGCAGCTTAGCAGGGGCTCACTATGGCTACACCTTC. Translated: CASSLAGAHYGYTF. The chain is built from TRBV11-1 and TRBJ1-2; TRBD1 might be the D (5 bases). CDR1 is SGHAT and CDR2 is FQDESV in the germline V gene (reference sequence). CDR3 length equals 14 residues. Trimming shortened V by 0 bases and J by 3 bases, and 8 bases separated the two germline ends.

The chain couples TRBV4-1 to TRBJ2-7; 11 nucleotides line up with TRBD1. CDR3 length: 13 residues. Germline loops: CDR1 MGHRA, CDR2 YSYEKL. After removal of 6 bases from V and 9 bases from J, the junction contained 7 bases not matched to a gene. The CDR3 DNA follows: TGCGCCAGCAGAGGGACAGGGGGTAGGGGGCAGTACTTC. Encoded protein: CASRGTGGRGQYF.

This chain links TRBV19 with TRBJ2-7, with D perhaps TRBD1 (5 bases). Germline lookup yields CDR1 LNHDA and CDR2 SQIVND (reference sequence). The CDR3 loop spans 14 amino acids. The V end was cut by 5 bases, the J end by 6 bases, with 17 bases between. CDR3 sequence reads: CASSSRRAVGEQYF. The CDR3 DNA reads TGTGCCAGTAGTTCCCGCAGGGCCGTCGGCGAGCAGTACTTC.

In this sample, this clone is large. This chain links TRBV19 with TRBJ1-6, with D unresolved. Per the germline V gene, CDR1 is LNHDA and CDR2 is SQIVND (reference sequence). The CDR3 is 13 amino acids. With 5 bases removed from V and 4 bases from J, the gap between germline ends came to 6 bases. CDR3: CASSLTYNSPLHF. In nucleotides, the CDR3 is TGTGCCAGTAGTTTGACTTATAATTCACCCCTCCACTTT.

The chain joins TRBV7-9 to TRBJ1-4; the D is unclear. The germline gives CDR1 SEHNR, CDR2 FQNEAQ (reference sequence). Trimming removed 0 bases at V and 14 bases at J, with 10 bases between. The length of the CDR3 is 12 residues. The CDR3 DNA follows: TGTGCCAGCAGCTTAGCCAGAGGAAGGCTGTTTTTT. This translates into CASSLARGRLFF.

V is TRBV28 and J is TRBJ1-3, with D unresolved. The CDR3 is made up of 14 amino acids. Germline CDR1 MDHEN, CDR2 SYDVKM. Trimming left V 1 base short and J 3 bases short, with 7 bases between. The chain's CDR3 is CASSLSVGGNTIYF. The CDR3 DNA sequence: TGTGCCAGCAGTTTATCGGTTGGTGGAAACACCATATATTTT.

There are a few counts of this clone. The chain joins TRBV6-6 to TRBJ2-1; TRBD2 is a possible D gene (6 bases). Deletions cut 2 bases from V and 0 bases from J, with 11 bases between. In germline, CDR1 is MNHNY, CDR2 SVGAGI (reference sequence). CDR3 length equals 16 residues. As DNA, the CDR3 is TGTGCCAGCAGTTACGCGGCGGAGGGCTCCTACAATGAGCAGTTCTTC. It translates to CASSYAAEGSYNEQFF.

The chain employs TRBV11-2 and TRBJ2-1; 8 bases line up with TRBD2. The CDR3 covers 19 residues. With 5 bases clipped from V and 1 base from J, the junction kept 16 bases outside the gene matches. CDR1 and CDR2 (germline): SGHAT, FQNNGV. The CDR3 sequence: CASSHTSGGSLFSYNEQFF. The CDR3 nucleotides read TGTGCCAGCAGCCACACTAGCGGCGGAAGTCTATTTTCCTACAATGAGCAGTTCTTC.

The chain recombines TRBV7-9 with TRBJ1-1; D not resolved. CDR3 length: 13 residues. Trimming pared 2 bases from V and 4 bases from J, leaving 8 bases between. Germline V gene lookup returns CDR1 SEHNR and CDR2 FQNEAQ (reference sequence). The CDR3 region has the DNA TGTGCCAGCAGCTTATGGGAGGCCACTGAAGCTTTCTTT. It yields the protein CASSLWEATEAFF.

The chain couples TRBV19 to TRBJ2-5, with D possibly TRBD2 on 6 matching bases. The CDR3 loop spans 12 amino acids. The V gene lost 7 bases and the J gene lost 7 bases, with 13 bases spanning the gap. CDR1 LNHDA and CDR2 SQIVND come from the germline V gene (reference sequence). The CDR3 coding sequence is TGTGCCAGTATGGTGCGGGGCGGGACCCAGTACTTC. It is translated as CASMVRGGTQYF.

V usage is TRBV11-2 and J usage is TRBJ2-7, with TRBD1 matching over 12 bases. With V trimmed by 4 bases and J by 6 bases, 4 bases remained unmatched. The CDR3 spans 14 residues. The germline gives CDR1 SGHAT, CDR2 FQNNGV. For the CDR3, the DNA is TGTGCCAGCAGCTGGGGACAGGGGGCTTTCGAGCAGTACTTC. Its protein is CASSWGQGAFEQYF.